Below, 10 T cell receptor beta chains from the same sample are listed, as sequenced in a study of technical replicates of blood from several donors. The method was immunoSEQ multiplex PCR; TCRdb's version includes in-frame clones alone and lacks a portion of them. This table has about 97,000 clones, roughly 96% appearing once. Material: T cells isolated from PBMCs. These receptor sequences come from a human donor in good health.

The chain carries TRBV5-1 and TRBJ2-2; 9 bases line up with TRBD1. This CDR3 is 15 amino acids long. V lost 5 bases and J lost 4; bases outside the gene matches: 6. The germline V gene has CDR1 SGHRS and CDR2 YFSETQ. The CDR3 loop reads CASSRDRVATGELFF. CDR3 bases: TGCGCCAGCAGTCGGGACAGGGTCGCCACCGGGGAGCTGTTTTTT. Full variable domain (rest looked up from reference TRBV5-1 and TRBJ2-2): KAGVTQTPRYLIKTRGQQVTLSCSPISGHRSVSWYQQTPGQGLQFLFEYFSETQRNKGNFPGRFSGRQFSNSRSEMNVSTLELGDSALYLCASSRDRVATGELFFGEGSRLTVL.

This sequence joins TRBV28 and TRBJ2-7, with TRBD1 identical over 7 bases. The CDR3 runs 15 residues. Germline assignment: CDR1 MDHEN and CDR2 SYDVKM. With V trimmed by 3 bases and J by 3 bases, 8 bases remained unmatched. The DNA for the CDR3 is TGTGCCAGCAGTTTTGACAGGGACCCTCACTACGAGCAGTACTTC. Translated, it gives CASSFDRDPHYEQYF.

The chain has TRBV4-2 and TRBJ2-1; D perhaps matches TRBD1 (5 bases). Trimming took off 1 base at V and 8 bases at J, with 9 bases between the two ends. CDR3 length: 13 residues. Germline V lookup: CDR1 LGHNA, CDR2 YNFKEQ. The CDR3 region is CASSQGQRDEQFF. DNA for the CDR3: TGTGCCAGCAGCCAAGGACAGCGAGATGAGCAGTTCTTC.

The chain couples TRBV27 to TRBJ2-6; 10 bases align to TRBD1. There are 17 residues in the CDR3. V shed 5 bases, J shed 0 bases, and the junction held 4 bases outside the gene matches. Germline V lookup: CDR1 MNHEY, CDR2 SMNVEV (reference sequence). CDR3 nucleotides: TGTGCCAGCAGTGGGACAGGGGTTAGCTCTGGGGCCAACGTCCTGACTTTC. It encodes CASSGTGVSSGANVLTF.

V gene TRBV5-6 combines with J gene TRBJ2-1; 11 bases are shared with TRBD2. Germline assignment: CDR1 SGHDT and CDR2 YYEEEE. The CDR3 loop spans 17 amino acids. With V trimmed by 4 bases and J by 7 bases, 13 bases remained unmatched. CDR3 residues: CASSRLGILAGANEQFF. The CDR3 DNA reads TGTGCCAGCAGCCGACTCGGGATACTAGCGGGAGCGAATGAGCAGTTCTTC.

V usage is TRBV21-1 and J usage is TRBJ2-7; the table's TRBD2 call for D was not verified on the DNA. TRBV21-1 is labeled a pseudogene. There are 18 residues in the CDR3. CDR3 in amino acids: CASSKEAALAGYSYEQYF. DNA for the CDR3: TGTGCCAGCAGCAAAGAGGCCGCCCTAGCAGGTTACTCCTACGAGCAGTACTTC.

The J gene is TRBJ2-4, the V gene TRBV11-3; 8 nucleotides align to TRBD1. CDR3 length equals 15 residues. V was clipped by 3 bases and J by 1 base; unmatched bases: 2. Germline loops: CDR1 SGHNT, CDR2 YENEEA. CDR3 sequence: CASSFGQGAKNIQYF. CDR3 nucleotides: TGTGCCAGCAGCTTCGGACAGGGTGCCAAAAACATTCAGTACTTC.

The table lists this clone with a count of one. This rearrangement joins TRBV6-5 to TRBJ2-3; 7 bases map to TRBD2. The CDR3 is 15 residues long. Germline trimming cut 2 bases from V and 0 bases from J; bases unmatched to any gene: 2. CDR1 and CDR2 from the germline V gene are MNHEY and SVGAGI. CDR3 coding DNA: TGTGCCAGCAGTTACAGCGGGGCCAGCACAGATACGCAGTATTTT. It encodes CASSYSGASTDTQYF.

The J gene is TRBJ2-6, the V gene TRBV2; 12 bases fit TRBD1. The CDR3 has 19 amino acids. The germline V gene encodes CDR1 SNHLY and CDR2 FYNNEI. J lost 4 bases, V lost 8 bases, and 15 bases had no gene match. The CDR3 sequence is CASFFPGQGALLGANVLTF. The CDR3 DNA sequence: TGTGCCAGCTTTTTCCCGGGACAGGGGGCGCTTTTGGGGGCCAACGTCCTGACTTTC.

The J gene is TRBJ1-5, the V gene TRBV21-1; the table's TRBD1 call for D was not verified on the DNA. TRBV21-1 is deemed a pseudogene. The CDR3 totals 15 residues. The CDR3 loop is CASSYIDRRCQPQHF. The CDR3 DNA reads TGTGCCAGCAGCTATATCGACAGGAGGTGTCAGCCCCAGCATTTT.